This TCR beta chain was profiled in a study of OX40 agonist ivuxolimab in advanced cancers. Study overall: The dose-escalation cohort was approximately 85% male, with a mean age of around 54 years, ranging about 23 to 79.

Germline values: CDR1 MNHNS, CDR2 SASEGT. The CDR3 has 16 residues. V shed 0 bases and J shed 8 bases, with 17 bases lying between them. Libraries were prepared by immunoSEQ multiplex PCR; TCRdb keeps only in-frame clonotypes and omits some of them. The sample contains under 95,000 clones, approximately 89% of which appear only once. General study points: Clonal expansion was seen in CD4+ and CD8+ blood T cells by week 6 at 0.1 to 3.0 mg/kg. The authors did not determine the antigen specificity of the expanded peripheral T cells.

For this clone: Its antigen is as yet unknown.

The rearrangement uses TRBV6-1 and TRBJ2-1; weak D call: TRBD2 (6 bases). The sample in question was CD4+ or CD8+ T cells sorted from blood, obtained in a trial of the OX40 agonist ivuxolimab. The sequence derives from an adult with an advanced solid tumor such as melanoma, head and neck, liver or kidney cancer. For the CDR3, the DNA is TGTGCCAGCAGTGAAGCCCCCTGGGGGAGGAGCCATGAGCAGTTCTTC. It encodes CASSEAPWGRSHEQFF.